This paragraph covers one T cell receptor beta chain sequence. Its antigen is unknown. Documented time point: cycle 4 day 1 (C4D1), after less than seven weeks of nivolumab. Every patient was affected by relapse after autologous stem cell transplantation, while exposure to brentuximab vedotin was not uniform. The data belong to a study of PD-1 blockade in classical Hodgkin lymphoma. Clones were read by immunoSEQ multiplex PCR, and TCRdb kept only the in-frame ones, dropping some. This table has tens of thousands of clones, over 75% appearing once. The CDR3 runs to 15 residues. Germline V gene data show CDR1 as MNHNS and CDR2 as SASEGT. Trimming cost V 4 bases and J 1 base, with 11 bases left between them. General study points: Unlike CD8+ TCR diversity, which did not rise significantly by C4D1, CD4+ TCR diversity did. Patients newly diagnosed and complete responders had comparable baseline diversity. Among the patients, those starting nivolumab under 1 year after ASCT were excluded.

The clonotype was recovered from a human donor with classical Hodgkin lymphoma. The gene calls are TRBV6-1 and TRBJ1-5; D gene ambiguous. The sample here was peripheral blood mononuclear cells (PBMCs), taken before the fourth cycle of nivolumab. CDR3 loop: CASSVNLLSNQPQHF. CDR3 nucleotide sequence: TGTGCCAGCAGTGTCAATCTTTTAAGCAATCAGCCCCAGCATTTT.